The 19 T cell receptor beta chains given below trace back to one sample, sequenced in a study of T-cell reconstitution after alpha-beta-depleted transplantation in children. A TCRbeta library incorporating unique molecular identifiers was prepared. TCRdb used MiXCR to reprocess the PCR reads, holding one entry per CDR3 protein. This table has about 540,000 distinct CDR3 sequences, over 25% appearing once. Source: PBMCs, taken before TCRalphabeta/CD19-depleted stem cell transplant. These receptors were collected from a boy younger than two with Wiskott-Aldrich syndrome, due to receive a stem cell transplant.

This clonotype was found a few times. The chain carries TRBV20-1 and TRBJ2-3; D may be TRBD1 (7 bases). The CDR3 totals 19 residues. CDR1 and CDR2 (germline): DFQATT, SNEGSKA (reference sequence). V was pared by 3 bases and J by 8 bases, with 33 bases between. CDR3 nucleotides: TGCAGTGCTAGTAAAAGTTGGCGGGACAGCGGACACGCGGTTAGTACGCAGTATTTT. As protein: CSASKSWRDSGHAVSTQYF.

The table lists this clonotype with a few counts. The J gene is TRBJ2-7, the V gene TRBV5-1, with TRBD1 matching over 7 bases. With V trimmed by 5 bases and J by 1 base, 9 bases remained unmatched. The length of the CDR3 is 15 residues. Germline CDR1 SGHRS, CDR2 YFSETQ. Written as DNA, the CDR3 is TGCGCCAGCAGTAGGAGGACAGGTGTATCCTACGAGCAGTACTTC. It specifies CASSRRTGVSYEQYF.

This clonotype was observed a handful of times. This chain connects TRBV20-1 to TRBJ2-2; tentative D call: TRBD2 (7 bases). The V end lost 1 base, the J end lost 4 bases, and 13 bases lay between the germline ends. Germline V gene lookup returns CDR1 DFQATT and CDR2 SNEGSKA (reference sequence). This CDR3 comprises 15 residues. The CDR3 loop reads CSARVGGGGTGELFF. The CDR3 DNA reads as TGCAGTGCTAGAGTCGGAGGGGGGGGCACCGGGGAGCTGTTTTTT.

This clonotype was observed a single time. CDR3 protein: CATSGRICSYEQYF. The CDR3 bases are TGTGCCACCAGTGGACGAATTTGCTCCTACGAGCAGTACTTC. The chain carries TRBV24-1 and TRBJ2-7; D remains unclear. Germline CDR1 is KGHDR and CDR2 is SFDVKD. V gave up 5 bases and J gave up 0 bases, with 10 bases separating them. This CDR3 region has 14 residues.

The CDR3 is CASNSGPYYEQYF. The CDR3 nucleotides are TGTGCCAGCAACTCCGGGCCATACTACGAGCAGTACTTC. This chain links TRBV12-3 or TRBV12-4 with TRBJ2-7; D unclear. Trimming stripped 7 bases from V and 3 bases from J, with 13 bases between. CDR3 length: 13 residues.

This clonotype was counted between two and nine times. V gene TRBV10-3 combines with J gene TRBJ2-7; TRBD2 agrees at 9 bases. Germline CDR1 is ENHRY and CDR2 is SYGVKD. The length of the CDR3 is 15 residues. Unmatched junction bases numbered 5, after V lost 2 bases and J lost 3 bases. CDR3 amino acids: CAISEGGSGSYEQYF. Here the CDR3 DNA reads TGTGCCATCAGTGAGGGCGGTAGCGGGAGCTACGAGCAGTACTTC.

The V and J genes are TRBV20-1 and TRBJ1-2; no firm D call. Trimming pared 3 bases from V and 6 bases from J, leaving 11 bases between. The CDR3 is 12 residues long. Germline V lookup: CDR1 DFQATT, CDR2 SNEGSKA (reference sequence). CDR3 residues: CSASSLRDGYTF. CDR3 DNA: TGCAGTGCTAGTTCCCTAAGAGATGGCTACACCTTC.

This chain links TRBV2 with TRBJ2-1; maybe TRBD2 (6 bases). The CDR3 is made up of 15 amino acids. Germline V gene lookup returns CDR1 SNHLY and CDR2 FYNNEI. Trimming stripped 6 bases from V and 6 bases from J, with 18 bases between. DNA of the CDR3: TGTGCCAGCAGCCCCCCGGGAGACCACGGCAATGAGCAGTTCTTC. Its protein product is CASSPPGDHGNEQFF.

The rearrangement links TRBV27 to TRBJ2-3; 10 bases agree with TRBD2. Germline CDR1 is MNHEY and CDR2 is SMNVEV (reference sequence). The CDR3 runs 15 residues. J gave up 3 bases and V 6 bases, and 6 bases lay outside the gene matches. The CDR3 loop is CASRLAGERTDTQYF. In nucleotides, the CDR3 is TGTGCCAGCAGGCTAGCGGGAGAACGTACAGATACGCAGTATTTT.

This clonotype was seen only a few times. The rearrangement links TRBV12-3 or TRBV12-4 to TRBJ2-1; maybe TRBD2 (5 bases). The CDR3 contains 16 residues. Trimming pared 1 base from V and 2 bases from J, leaving 12 bases between. CDR3 amino acids: CASSLVQRRTYNEQFF. CDR3 DNA sequence: TGTGCCAGCAGTTTAGTGCAGCGGAGAACCTACAATGAGCAGTTCTTC.

This clonotype occurred a few times. The chain combines TRBV3-1 with TRBJ2-5, with D maybe TRBD1 (6 bases). Germline values: CDR1 LGHDT, CDR2 YNNKEL (reference sequence). V was cut by 4 bases and J by 3 bases, with 15 bases left in between. There are 15 residues in the CDR3. The CDR3 coding sequence is TGTGCCAGCAGCCCCCCAGGGGCCCGCGAAGAGACCCAGTACTTC. Translated: CASSPPGAREETQYF.

This clonotype has a handful of counts. The chain uses TRBV5-1 and TRBJ2-7, with 8 nucleotides matching TRBD1. J was trimmed by 3 bases and V by 3 bases; bases with no gene match: 8. The CDR3 totals 15 residues. CDR1 and CDR2 from the germline V gene are SGHRS and YFSETQ. CDR3: CASSYGGQENYEQYF. The CDR3 nucleotides are TGCGCCAGCAGCTATGGGGGACAGGAGAACTACGAGCAGTACTTC.

The chain is built from TRBV20-1 and TRBJ2-1, with D possibly TRBD1 on 5 matching bases. V lost 8 bases, J lost 1 base, and 6 bases lay in between. The CDR3 consists of 11 residues. Per the germline V gene, CDR1 is DFQATT and CDR2 is SNEGSKA (reference sequence). CDR3 bases: TGCAGTCACAGGTCCTACAATGAGCAGTTCTTC. Amino acids: CSHRSYNEQFF.

This chain links TRBV12-3 or TRBV12-4 with TRBJ2-5; 7 positions match TRBD2. The CDR3 is made up of 19 amino acids. V lost 3 bases to trimming and J lost 0 bases; unmatched junction nucleotides: 16. The CDR3 DNA reads TGTGCCAGCAGTTTTGTAACTAGCGTTACTCAACCCGACCAAGAGACCCAGTACTTC. This encodes CASSFVTSVTQPDQETQYF.

This CDR3 is CATSRGQTSGRAEGELFF. For the CDR3, the DNA is TGTGCCACCAGCAGAGGTCAGACTAGCGGGAGGGCCGAGGGGGAGCTGTTTTTT. The chain has TRBV15 and TRBJ2-2; TRBD2 matches at 14 bases. Trimming took 1 base from V and 8 from J; bases not matched to a gene: 9. Per the germline V gene, CDR1 is LNHNV and CDR2 is YYDKDF (reference sequence). CDR3 length: 18 amino acids.

The gene calls are TRBV5-5 and TRBJ1-6, with 9 bases aligning to TRBD1. Trimming took 4 bases from V and 6 from J; bases not matched to a gene: 5. The CDR3 is 15 residues long. Germline V CDR1 and CDR2: SGHKS, YYEKEE (reference sequence). The CDR3 region is CASSGTGNSNSPLHF. The CDR3 DNA sequence: TGTGCCAGCAGCGGGACAGGGAATAGTAATTCACCCCTCCACTTT. The full variable domain, with the rest looked up from reference TRBV5-5 and TRBJ1-6, is DAGVTQSPTHLIKTRGQQVTLRCSPISGHKSVSWYQQVLGQGPQFIFQYYEKEERGRGNFPDRFSARQFPNYSSELNVNALLLGDSALYLCASSGTGNSNSPLHFGNGTRLTVT.

The sample holds a few counts of this clonotype. The chain uses TRBV18 and TRBJ2-7; D ambiguous. Germline CDR1 and CDR2: KGHSH and LQKENI. V was pared by 3 bases and J by 0 bases, with 12 bases between. This CDR3 is built from 15 residues. The CDR3 region is CASSPRAESSYEQYF. The CDR3 DNA reads TGTGCCAGCTCACCTCGGGCCGAGAGCTCCTACGAGCAGTACTTC.

This clonotype has a count of ten or more. This chain joins TRBV12-3 or TRBV12-4 and TRBJ2-3; D might be TRBD1 or TRBD2, each matching 5 bases. The CDR3 is 13 residues long. Trimming left V 6 bases short and J 0 bases short, with 7 bases between. The CDR3 here is CASRGDSTDTQYF. CDR3 in DNA: TGTGCCAGCAGAGGGGACAGCACAGATACGCAGTATTTT.

In this sample, this clonotype turned up a few times. The chain recombines TRBV5-1 with TRBJ2-3; 8 bases fit TRBD1. With V trimmed by 5 bases and J by 2 bases, 4 bases remained unmatched. CDR3 length: 14 amino acids. Per the germline V gene, CDR1 is SGHRS and CDR2 is YFSETQ. This chain's CDR3 is CASSRQGITDTQYF. DNA for the CDR3: TGCGCCAGCAGTCGACAGGGGATCACAGATACGCAGTATTTT.